The 3 T cell receptor beta chains given below trace back to one sample, sequenced in a study of blood T cells in healthy people across ages. Next came a second PCR, run for about 7 to 12 cycles, which used a sample-barcoded 5' primer along with a J-beta primer mix. MiXCR, applied by TCRdb to the 5' RACE reads, yields one record per CDR3 protein. The sample yields around 690,000 distinct CDR3 sequences, approximately 59% seen once. Sequenced material: blood. These receptors all stem from a man aged 55 to 70 in good health.

The rearrangement uses TRBV4-2 and TRBJ2-1; 9 nucleotides match TRBD2. This CDR3 spans 17 amino acids. V dropped 0 bases and J dropped 7; count of bases not matched to a gene: 10. Germline V lookup: CDR1 LGHNA, CDR2 YNFKEQ. CDR3 protein: CASSQDTLAGLRNEQFF. The CDR3 coding sequence is TGTGCCAGCAGCCAAGATACACTAGCGGGCCTCAGGAATGAGCAGTTCTTC.

The V and J genes are TRBV20-1 and TRBJ2-3, with 13 bases lining up with TRBD2. Trimming cost V 2 bases and J 4 bases; bases outside gene matches: 3. Germline V gives CDR1 DFQATT, CDR2 SNEGSKA (reference sequence). The CDR3 consists of 15 residues. CDR3 sequence (DNA): TGCAGTGCTAGACCCGGACTAGCGGGGGCAGATACGCAGTATTTT. Translation gives CSARPGLAGADTQYF.

The rearrangement joins TRBV29-1 to TRBJ2-4; D is uncertain. Trimming pared 5 bases from V and 7 bases from J, leaving 15 bases between. CDR1 is SQVTM and CDR2 is ANQGSEA in the germline V gene. CDR3 length: 13 amino acids. CDR3 DNA sequence: TGCAGCGTTAAACAGCCCCTGGGGAACATTCAGTACTTC. Protein sequence: CSVKQPLGNIQYF.